Included here is one T cell receptor (beta chain) sequence, with context. This entry comes from a study of cytomegalovirus exposure and HLA in healthy donors. PCR amplification relied on 60 Vbeta primers (plus 13 Jbeta primers). The data were produced by immunoSEQ multiplex PCR, yet TCRdb's version contains in-frame clones alone and is incomplete. The sample lists about 65,000 clones; approximately 78% were seen once. Each donor was healthy, and each was a bone marrow donor. Looked up from germline, CDR1 is MDHEN and CDR2 is SYDVKM. Trimming removed 5 bases at V and 3 bases at J, with 12 bases between. The length of the CDR3 is 14 residues.

This receptor was obtained from a girl between 5 and 17 years old in good health and CMV-seropositive. Sequencing input: PBMCs. The chain combines TRBV28 with TRBJ2-3, with D perhaps matching TRBD2 (5 bases). The CDR3 reads CASSRLGVTDTQYF. CDR3 bases: TGTGCCAGCAGTCGCTTGGGAGTTACAGATACGCAGTATTTT.